This T cell receptor (beta chain) was captured by sequencing in a study of tissue T cells after allogeneic stem cell transplantation. Libraries were prepared by immunoSEQ multiplex PCR; TCRdb keeps only in-frame clonotypes and omits some of them. The table lists 45,000 to 50,000 clones, roughly 73% of them singletons. General observations from the study: Few T cell clones were shared across patients, but motif clusters showed tissue-specific shared signatures. Tissue-detected TCR repertoire was only partly captured by blood and spleen T cells.

Remarks on this clone: Antigen unknown. Gene names denote mouse genes.

The sample consisted of sorted cells pooled from one or two spleens. This sequence originates from a pool of C57BL/6 mice in good health.

The sequenced CDR3 bases are TGTGCCAGCAGTGATTACAACCAAGACACCCAGTAC. Its protein product is CASSDYNQDTQY. The whole CDR3 reads CASSDYNQDTQYF. The rearrangement joins TRBV13-3 to TRBJ2-5; D uncertain. With the read ending 1 residue before the CDR3 end, the germline J gene is used to fill in that end. Germline V gives CDR1 NNHDY, CDR2 SYVADS. The CDR3 has 13 residues. V gave up 1 base and J gave up 0 bases, with 3 bases separating them.